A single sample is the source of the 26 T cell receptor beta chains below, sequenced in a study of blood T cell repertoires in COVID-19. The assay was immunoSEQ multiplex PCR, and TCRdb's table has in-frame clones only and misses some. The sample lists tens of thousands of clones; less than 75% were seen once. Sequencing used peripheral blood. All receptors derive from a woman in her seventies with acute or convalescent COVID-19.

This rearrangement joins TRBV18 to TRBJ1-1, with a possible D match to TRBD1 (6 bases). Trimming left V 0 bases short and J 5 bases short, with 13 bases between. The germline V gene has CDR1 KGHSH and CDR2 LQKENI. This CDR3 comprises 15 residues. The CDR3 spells CASSPPLGGKTEAFF. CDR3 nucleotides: TGTGCCAGCTCACCACCGTTAGGGGGTAAGACTGAAGCTTTCTTT.

The CDR3 region is CAISDGSIGGPEAFF. CDR3 DNA: TGTGCCATCAGTGACGGAAGTATTGGCGGTCCTGAAGCTTTCTTT. This chain joins TRBV10-3 and TRBJ1-1, with D unclear. Germline-derived CDR1 and CDR2 are ENHRY and SYGVKD. The CDR3 runs 15 residues. Trimming shortened V by 3 bases and J by 6 bases, and 17 bases separated the two germline ends.

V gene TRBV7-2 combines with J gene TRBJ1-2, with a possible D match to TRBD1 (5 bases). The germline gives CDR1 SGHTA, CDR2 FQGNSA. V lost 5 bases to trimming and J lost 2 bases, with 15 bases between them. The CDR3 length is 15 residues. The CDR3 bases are TGTGCCAGCAGCCCCTTCGGGGACTCGAACTATGGCTACACCTTC. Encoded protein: CASSPFGDSNYGYTF.

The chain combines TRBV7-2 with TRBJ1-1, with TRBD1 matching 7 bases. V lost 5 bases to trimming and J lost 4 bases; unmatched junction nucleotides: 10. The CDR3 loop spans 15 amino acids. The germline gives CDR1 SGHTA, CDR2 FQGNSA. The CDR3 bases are TGTGCCAGCAGCGCCACGGGACAGCCAAGCACTGAAGCTTTCTTT. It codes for CASSATGQPSTEAFF. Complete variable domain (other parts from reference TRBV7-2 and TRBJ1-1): GAGVSQSPSNKVTEKGKDVELRCDPISGHTALYWYRQSLGQGLEFLIYFQGNSAPDKSGLPSDRFSAERTGGSVSTLTIQRTQQEDSAVYLCASSATGQPSTEAFFGQGTRLTVV.

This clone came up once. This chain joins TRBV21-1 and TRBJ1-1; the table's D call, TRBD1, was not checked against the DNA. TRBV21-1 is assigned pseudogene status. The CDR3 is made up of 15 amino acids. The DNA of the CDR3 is TGTGCCAGCAGCTCCCCCGGCAGGGGATTCACTGAAGCTTTCTTT. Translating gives CASSSPGRGFTEAFF.

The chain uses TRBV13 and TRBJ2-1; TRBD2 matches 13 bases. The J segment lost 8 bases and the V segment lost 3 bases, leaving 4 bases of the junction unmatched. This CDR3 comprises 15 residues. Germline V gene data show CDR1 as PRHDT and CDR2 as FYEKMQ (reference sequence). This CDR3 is CASSFELAGGYEQFF. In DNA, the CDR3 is TGTGCCAGCAGCTTCGAACTAGCGGGGGGGTATGAGCAGTTCTTC.

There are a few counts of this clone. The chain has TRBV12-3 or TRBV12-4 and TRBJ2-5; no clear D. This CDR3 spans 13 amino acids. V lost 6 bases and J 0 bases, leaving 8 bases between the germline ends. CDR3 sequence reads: CASRTEDQETQYF. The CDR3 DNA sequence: TGTGCCAGCAGAACAGAAGACCAAGAGACCCAGTACTTC.

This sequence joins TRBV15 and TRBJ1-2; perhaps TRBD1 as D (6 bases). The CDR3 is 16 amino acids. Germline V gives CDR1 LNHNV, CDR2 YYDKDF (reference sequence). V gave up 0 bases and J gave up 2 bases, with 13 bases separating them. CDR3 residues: CATSRDQGKGNYGYTF. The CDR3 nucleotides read TGTGCCACCAGCAGAGATCAGGGGAAGGGGAACTATGGCTACACCTTC. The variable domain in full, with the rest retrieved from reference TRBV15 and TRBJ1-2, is DAMVIQNPRYQVTQFGKPVTLSCSQTLNHNVMYWYQQKSSQAPKLLFHYYDKDFNNEADTPDNFQSRRPNTSFCFLDIRSPGLGDTAMYLCATSRDQGKGNYGYTFGSGTRLTVV.

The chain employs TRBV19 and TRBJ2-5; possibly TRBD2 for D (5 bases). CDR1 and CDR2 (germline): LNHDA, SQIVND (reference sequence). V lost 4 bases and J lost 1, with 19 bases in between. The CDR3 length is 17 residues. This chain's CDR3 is CASSTRGSALTQETQYF. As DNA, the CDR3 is TGTGCCAGTAGTACCCGCGGTAGCGCGCTCACCCAAGAGACCCAGTACTTC.

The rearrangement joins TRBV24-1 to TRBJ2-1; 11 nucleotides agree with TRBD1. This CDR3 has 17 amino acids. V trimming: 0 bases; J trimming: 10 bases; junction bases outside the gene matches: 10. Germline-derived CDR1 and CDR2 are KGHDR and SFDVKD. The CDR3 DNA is TGTGCCACCAGTGATTTGAACGAGGGACAGGGGGGTCGGGAGCAGTTCTTC. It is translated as CATSDLNEGQGGREQFF.

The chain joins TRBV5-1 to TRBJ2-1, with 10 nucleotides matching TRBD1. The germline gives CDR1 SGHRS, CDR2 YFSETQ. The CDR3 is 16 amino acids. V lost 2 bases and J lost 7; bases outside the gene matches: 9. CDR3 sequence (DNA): TGCGCCAGCAGCTTACGTGGGACAGGGGACGGTAATGAGCAGTTCTTC. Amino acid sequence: CASSLRGTGDGNEQFF.

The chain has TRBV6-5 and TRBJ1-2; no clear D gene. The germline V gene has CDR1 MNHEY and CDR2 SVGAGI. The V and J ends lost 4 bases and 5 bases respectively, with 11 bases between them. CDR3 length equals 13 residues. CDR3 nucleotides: TGTGCCAGCAGTTTCACAATTACGTATGGCTACACCTTC. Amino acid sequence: CASSFTITYGYTF.

CDR3 residues: CASSYSSQGSYEQYF. The CDR3 region has the DNA TGTGCCAGCAGTTACTCGAGCCAGGGCTCCTACGAGCAGTACTTC. The chain has TRBV6-5 and TRBJ2-7, with TRBD1 as a possible D gene (5 bases). The V gene lost 0 bases and the J gene lost 0 bases, with 9 bases spanning the gap. Germline V gives CDR1 MNHEY, CDR2 SVGAGI. This CDR3 comprises 15 residues.

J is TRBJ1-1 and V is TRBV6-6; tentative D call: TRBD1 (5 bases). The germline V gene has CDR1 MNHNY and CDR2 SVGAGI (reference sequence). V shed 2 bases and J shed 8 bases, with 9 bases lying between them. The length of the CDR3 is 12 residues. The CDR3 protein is CASSYETAEAFF. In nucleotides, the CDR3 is TGTGCCAGCAGTTACGAGACAGCAGAAGCTTTCTTT.

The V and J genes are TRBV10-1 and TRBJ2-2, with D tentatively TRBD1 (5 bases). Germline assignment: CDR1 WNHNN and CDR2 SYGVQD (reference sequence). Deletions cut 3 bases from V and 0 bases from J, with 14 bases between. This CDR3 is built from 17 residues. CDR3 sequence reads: CASSDRKGRPNTGELFF. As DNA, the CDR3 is TGCGCCAGCAGTGATCGGAAGGGGCGCCCGAACACCGGGGAGCTGTTTTTT.

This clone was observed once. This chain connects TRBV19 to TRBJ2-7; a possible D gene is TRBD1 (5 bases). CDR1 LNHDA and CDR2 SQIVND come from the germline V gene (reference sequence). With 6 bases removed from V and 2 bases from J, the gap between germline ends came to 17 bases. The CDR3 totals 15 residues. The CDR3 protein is CASSPRAGQAYEQYV. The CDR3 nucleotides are TGTGCCAGTAGCCCCAGGGCAGGGCAAGCCTACGAGCAGTACGTC.

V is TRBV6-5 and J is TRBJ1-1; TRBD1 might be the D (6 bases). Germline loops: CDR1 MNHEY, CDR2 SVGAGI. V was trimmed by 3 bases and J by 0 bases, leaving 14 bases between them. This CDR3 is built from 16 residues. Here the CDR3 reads CASSYRGQSMNTEAFF. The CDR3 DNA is TGTGCCAGCAGTTATAGAGGACAGAGTATGAACACTGAAGCTTTCTTT.

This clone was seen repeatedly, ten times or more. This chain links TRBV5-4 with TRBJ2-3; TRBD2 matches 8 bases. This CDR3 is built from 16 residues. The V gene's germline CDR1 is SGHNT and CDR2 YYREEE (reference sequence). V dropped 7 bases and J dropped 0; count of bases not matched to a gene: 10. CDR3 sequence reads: CASYPKTSESTDTQYF. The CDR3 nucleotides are TGTGCCAGCTACCCTAAGACTAGCGAAAGCACAGATACGCAGTATTTT.

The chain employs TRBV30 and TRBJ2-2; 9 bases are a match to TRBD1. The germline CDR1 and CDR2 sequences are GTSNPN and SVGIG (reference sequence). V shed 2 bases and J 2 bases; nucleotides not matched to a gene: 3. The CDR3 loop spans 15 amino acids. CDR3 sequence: CAWSSTGGNTGELFF. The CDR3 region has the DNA TGTGCCTGGAGTTCGACAGGGGGAAACACCGGGGAGCTGTTTTTT.

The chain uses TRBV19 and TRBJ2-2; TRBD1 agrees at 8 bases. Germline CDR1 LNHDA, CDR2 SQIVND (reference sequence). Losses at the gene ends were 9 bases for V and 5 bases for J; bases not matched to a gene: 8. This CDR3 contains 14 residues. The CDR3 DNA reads TGTGCCAGCTACCGGACAGGGTCGACCGGGGAGCTGTTTTTT. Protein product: CASYRTGSTGELFF.

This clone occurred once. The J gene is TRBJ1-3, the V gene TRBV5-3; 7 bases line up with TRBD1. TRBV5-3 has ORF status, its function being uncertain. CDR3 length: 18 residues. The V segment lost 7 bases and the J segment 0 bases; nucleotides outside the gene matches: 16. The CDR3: CARSQGSLPPSSGNTIYF. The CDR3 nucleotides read TGTGCCAGATCACAGGGGTCCTTGCCGCCCAGCTCTGGAAACACCATATATTTT.

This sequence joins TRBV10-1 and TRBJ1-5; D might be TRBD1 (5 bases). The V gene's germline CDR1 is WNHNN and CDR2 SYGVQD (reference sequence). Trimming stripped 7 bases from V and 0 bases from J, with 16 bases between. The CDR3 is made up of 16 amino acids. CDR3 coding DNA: TGCGCCAGCAACCTGACAGACCGAAATAGCAATCAGCCCCAGCATTTT. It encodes CASNLTDRNSNQPQHF.

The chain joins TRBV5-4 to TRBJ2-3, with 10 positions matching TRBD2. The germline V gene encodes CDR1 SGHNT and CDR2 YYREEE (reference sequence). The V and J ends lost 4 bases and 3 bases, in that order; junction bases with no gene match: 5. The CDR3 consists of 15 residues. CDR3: CASSPSGGVTDTQYF. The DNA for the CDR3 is TGTGCCAGCAGCCCGAGCGGGGGGGTGACAGATACGCAGTATTTT. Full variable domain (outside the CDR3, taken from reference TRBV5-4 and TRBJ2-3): ETGVTQSPTHLIKTRGQQVTLRCSSQSGHNTVSWYQQALGQGPQFIFQYYREEENGRGNFPPRFSGLQFPNYSSELNVNALELDDSALYLCASSPSGGVTDTQYFGPGTRLTVL.

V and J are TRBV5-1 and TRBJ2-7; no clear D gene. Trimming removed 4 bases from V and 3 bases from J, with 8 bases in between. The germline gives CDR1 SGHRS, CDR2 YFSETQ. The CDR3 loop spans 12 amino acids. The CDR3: CASSGPFYEQYF. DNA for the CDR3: TGCGCCAGCAGCGGGCCCTTCTACGAGCAGTACTTC.

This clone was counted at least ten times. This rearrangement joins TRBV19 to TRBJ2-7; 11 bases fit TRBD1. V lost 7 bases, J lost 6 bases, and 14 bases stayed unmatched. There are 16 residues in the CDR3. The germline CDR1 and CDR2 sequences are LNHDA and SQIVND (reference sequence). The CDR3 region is CASTPRGTGGVGEQYF. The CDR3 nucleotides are TGTGCCAGTACTCCTCGGGGGACAGGGGGAGTGGGCGAGCAGTACTTC.

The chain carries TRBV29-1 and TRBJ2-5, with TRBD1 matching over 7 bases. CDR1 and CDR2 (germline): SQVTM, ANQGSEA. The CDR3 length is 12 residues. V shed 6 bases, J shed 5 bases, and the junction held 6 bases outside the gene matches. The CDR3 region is CSVATGFETQYF. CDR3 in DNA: TGCAGCGTCGCGACAGGGTTCGAGACCCAGTACTTC.